These T cell receptor beta chains were read from a single sample in a study of cytomegalovirus exposure and HLA in healthy donors. Sequenced by immunoSEQ multiplex PCR; TCRdb stores in-frame clones only, minus some. This sample has 89,000 or so clones, with about 81% found just once. Sequencing was carried out using PBMCs. These receptors all stem from a man aged 55 to 70 in good health and CMV-seronegative. CDR3s include the opening cysteine and the closing phenylalanine or tryptophan. The D gene is left open where the match is weak. The size field is filled for only some rows; it gives once, few, many or a size class.

j_call v_call cdr3_length clone_size d_call cdr3_aa cdr3_nt
TRBJ2-2 TRBV19 15 . TRBD2 CATRLAGGSTGELFF TGTGCCACTCGACTAGCGGGGGGGTCCACCGGGGAGCTGTTTTTT
TRBJ1-2 TRBV5-1 14 . TRBD1 CASSPRDRNYGYTF TGCGCCAGCAGCCCCCGGGACAGAAACTATGGCTACACCTTC
TRBJ2-7 TRBV30 15 . TRBD1 CAWDGFTSGGDEQYF TGTGCCTGGGATGGGTTCACGTCAGGGGGCGACGAGCAGTACTTC
TRBJ2-7 TRBV27 16 . . CASSLSGGYSSYEQYF TGTGCCAGCAGTTTAAGTGGGGGGTACAGCTCTTACGAGCAGTACTTC
TRBJ1-6 TRBV4-1 20 . . CASSHDLGGLQSSYNSPLHF TGCGCCAGCAGCCATGACCTGGGGGGTCTACAGAGCTCCTATAATTCACCCCTCCACTTT
TRBJ2-7 TRBV7-3 13 . . CASSATDSSEQYF TGTGCCAGCAGCGCCACCGACAGCTCCGAGCAGTACTTC
TRBJ2-7 TRBV13 14 . TRBD2 CASSLGGDYYEQYF TGTGCCAGCAGCTTAGGGGGGGACTACTACGAGCAGTACTTC
TRBJ2-7 TRBV11-3 14 . TRBD1 CASSSTGGSGEQYF TGTGCCAGCAGCTCAACAGGGGGCTCGGGGGAGCAGTACTTC
TRBJ2-5 TRBV2 16 . TRBD2 CASSEALWGGQETQYF TGTGCCAGCAGTGAAGCGCTTTGGGGGGGCCAAGAGACCCAGTACTTC
TRBJ2-2 TRBV11-2 17 . . CASSLDGGRFNAGELFF TGTGCCAGCAGCTTAGATGGAGGGAGGTTCAACGCCGGGGAGCTGTTTTTT
TRBJ1-5 TRBV6-1 17 few . CASSDWQGMYSNQPQHF TGTGCCAGCAGTGATTGGCAGGGGATGTATAGCAATCAGCCCCAGCATTTT
TRBJ1-2 TRBV9 15 once TRBD1 CASSELPGQAMSYTF TGTGCCAGCAGCGAGCTCCCGGGACAGGCTATGAGCTACACCTTC
TRBJ1-1 TRBV25-1 17 . TRBD1 CASRSGTGGVGSTEAFF TGTGCCAGCAGATCCGGGACAGGGGGCGTTGGGAGCACTGAAGCTTTCTTT
TRBJ2-5 TRBV7-9 13 . . CASSRHREETQYF TGTGCCAGCAGCCGACACAGAGAAGAGACCCAGTACTTC
TRBJ2-3 TRBV30 17 . TRBD1 CAWSVPRLVQGTDTQYF TGTGCCTGGAGTGTACCACGGCTTGTACAGGGGACAGATACGCAGTATTTT
TRBJ2-7 TRBV4-1 13 . . CASSLLRGGEQYF TGCGCCAGCAGCCTTCTCCGCGGTGGAGAGCAGTACTTC
TRBJ2-7 TRBV11-2 15 . . CASSLDAGSSYEQYF TGTGCCAGCAGCTTAGATGCGGGCAGCTCCTACGAGCAGTACTTC
TRBJ2-1 TRBV4-1 16 few TRBD2 CASSAGTSGGAYEQFF TGCGCCAGCAGCGCCGGGACTAGCGGGGGGGCCTATGAGCAGTTCTTC
TRBJ1-6 TRBV18 16 . . CASSPPSTGYNSPLHF TGTGCCAGCTCACCACCGTCAACAGGGTATAATTCACCCCTCCACTTT
TRBJ1-5 TRBV4-1 14 . TRBD1 CASSQGDRDQPQHF TGCGCCAGCAGCCAGGGGGACAGGGATCAGCCCCAGCATTTT
TRBJ2-1 TRBV19 16 . TRBD1 CASSSPGQGVYNEQFF TGTGCCAGTAGCTCCCCGGGACAGGGCGTCTACAATGAGCAGTTCTTC
TRBJ2-2 TRBV19 11 once . CASSPSAELFF TGTGCCAGTAGTCCGAGCGCGGAGCTGTTTTTT
TRBJ1-2 TRBV6-1 17 few TRBD1 CASSERGVGQGAGGYTF TGTGCCAGCAGTGAAAGGGGTGTCGGGCAGGGGGCTGGCGGCTACACCTTC
TRBJ1-1 TRBV19 14 . . CASSWGAANTEAFF TGTGCCAGTAGTTGGGGCGCGGCGAACACTGAAGCTTTCTTT
TRBJ1-1 TRBV7-9 15 . TRBD1 CASGTEKYMNTEAFF TGTGCCAGCGGGACAGAGAAATACATGAACACTGAAGCTTTCTTT
TRBJ1-2 TRBV5-8 14 once TRBD1 CASSRTGDNYGYTF TGTGCCAGCAGCCGGACAGGGGATAACTATGGCTACACCTTC
TRBJ2-7 TRBV2 14 . TRBD2 CASRIAGGLPEQYF TGTGCCAGCCGGATAGCGGGGGGATTGCCCGAGCAGTACTTC
TRBJ1-1 TRBV9 16 . . CASSVLPGHTNTEAFF TGTGCCAGCAGCGTATTACCAGGTCACACAAACACTGAAGCTTTCTTT